Included here is one T cell receptor (beta chain) sequence, with context. TCRdb reprocessed the 5' RACE reads with MiXCR, giving one entry per CDR3 protein. The data contain around 680,000 distinct CDR3 sequences, 8.5% to 9.5% of them singletons. The data were taken from a study of identical twins. CDR3 size: 13 residues. The germline CDR1 and CDR2 sequences are ENHRY and SYGVKD. Trimming shortened V by 4 bases and J by 5 bases, and 11 bases separated the two germline ends. Donors uniformly comprised healthy Caucasians. This sample was also put to use in a study of yellow fever vaccine responses in identical twins.

The sequenced material came from PBMCs. The origin of this receptor is a young woman in good health. The rearrangement joins TRBV10-3 to TRBJ1-1; maybe TRBD1 (5 bases). The CDR3 spells CAISVQEGTEAFF. The DNA for the CDR3 is TGTGCCATCAGTGTACAGGAGGGGACTGAAGCTTTCTTT.